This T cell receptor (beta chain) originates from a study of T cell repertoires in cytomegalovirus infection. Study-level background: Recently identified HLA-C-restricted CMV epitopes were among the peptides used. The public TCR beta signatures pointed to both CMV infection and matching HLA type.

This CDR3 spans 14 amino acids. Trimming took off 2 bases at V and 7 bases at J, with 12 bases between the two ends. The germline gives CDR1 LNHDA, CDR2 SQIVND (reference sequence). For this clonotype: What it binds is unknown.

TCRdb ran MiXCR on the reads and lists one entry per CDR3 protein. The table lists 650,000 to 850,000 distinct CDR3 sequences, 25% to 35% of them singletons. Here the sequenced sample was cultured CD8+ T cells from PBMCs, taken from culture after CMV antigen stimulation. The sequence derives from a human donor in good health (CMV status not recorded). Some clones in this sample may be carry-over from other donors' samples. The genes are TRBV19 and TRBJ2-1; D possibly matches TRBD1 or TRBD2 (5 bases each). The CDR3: CASSISGTRNEQFF. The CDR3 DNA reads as TGTGCCAGTAGTATATCAGGGACCCGGAATGAGCAGTTCTTC. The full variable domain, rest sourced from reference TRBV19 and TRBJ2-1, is DGGITQSPKYLFRKEGQNVTLSCEQNLNHDAMYWYRQDPGQGLRLIYYSQIVNDFQKGDIAEGYSVSREKKESFPLTVTSAQKNPTAFYLCASSISGTRNEQFFGPGTRLTVL.